This T cell receptor beta chain was observed in a study of T cell repertoires in ileal Crohn's disease. Sequenced by immunoSEQ multiplex PCR; TCRdb stores in-frame clones only, minus some. The data contain about 8,300 clones, roughly four fifths of them seen just once; the ten biggest clones take up about 4.3%. V shed 3 bases, J shed 7 bases, and the junction held 8 bases outside the gene matches. Germline assignment: CDR1 MNHEY and CDR2 SVGAGI. The CDR3 is 16 amino acids. The clonotype comes from an adult with Crohn's disease. The chain carries TRBV6-5 and TRBJ2-1; 11 bases match TRBD2. The sample consisted of ileal tissue. CDR3 bases: TGTGCCAGCAGTTATCGGTCTAGCGGGAGGACGAATGAGCAGTTCTTC. Residues: CASSYRSSGRTNEQFF.